Presented here are 23 T cell receptor beta chains from one specimen sequenced in a study of Graves' ophthalmopathy and Graves' hyperthyroidism. Amplified TCR beta CDR3 regions were obtained using RNA transcripts as template. Second-round multiplex PCR came after first-round RT-PCR with HTBI primers. TCRdb processed the multiplex PCR reads anew with MiXCR; each CDR3 protein has one entry. In the table there are roughly 700,000 distinct CDR3 sequences, 35% to 50% of which are singletons. Sequencing was performed on peripheral blood. These receptors all stem from an adult man with Graves' ophthalmopathy.

The rearrangement joins TRBV20-1 to TRBJ2-7, with D tentatively TRBD2 (5 bases). CDR1 and CDR2 from the germline V gene are DFQATT and SNEGSKA (reference sequence). Deletions cut 1 base from V and 0 bases from J, with 10 bases between. The CDR3 loop spans 14 amino acids. Here the CDR3 DNA reads TGCAGTGCTAGAGCGGACCGGGGCTCCTACGAGCAGTACTTC. Its translation is CSARADRGSYEQYF.

The chain uses TRBV9 and TRBJ1-1; possible D gene TRBD1, 6 bases. The V and J ends lost 4 bases and 8 bases respectively, with 12 bases between them. The CDR3 runs 12 residues. CDR1 and CDR2 from the germline V gene are SGDLS and YYNGEE. The CDR3 DNA is TGTGCCAGCAGCCCAGAAACAGGGGAAGCTTTCTTT. Translation gives CASSPETGEAFF. Based on the CDR3 plus reference TRBV9 and TRBJ1-1, the full variable domain is DSGVTQTPKHLITATGQRVTLRCSPRSGDLSVYWYQQSLDQGLQFLIQYYNGEERAKGNILERFSAQQFPDLHSELNLSSLELGDSALYFCASSPETGEAFFGQGTRLTVV.

This clonotype has only a few counts. CDR3 protein: CASSQEGGTFQETQYF. The DNA of the CDR3 is TGCGCCAGCAGCCAAGAAGGCGGCACCTTCCAAGAGACCCAGTACTTC. The V call is TRBV4-1, the J call TRBJ2-5; D gene unclear. Germline CDR1 MGHRA, CDR2 YSYEKL. The CDR3 is made up of 16 amino acids. V dropped 0 bases and J dropped 1 base, with 12 bases sitting between them.

The rearrangement uses TRBV12-3 or TRBV12-4 and TRBJ1-1; a possible D gene is TRBD1 (6 bases). The length of the CDR3 is 15 residues. The V and J ends lost 6 bases and 4 bases respectively, with 18 bases between them. CDR3 sequence: CASSQEAGVGTEAFF. The CDR3 DNA is TGTGCCAGCAGCCAAGAAGCAGGGGTCGGCACTGAAGCTTTCTTT.

The chain links TRBV10-1 to TRBJ2-7; the D is unclear. The germline CDR1 and CDR2 sequences are WNHNN and SYGVQD (reference sequence). Between the trimmed V and J ends, which lost 2 bases and 0 bases, there was a span of 8 bases. This CDR3 has 14 residues. The CDR3: CASSETEGSYEQYF. CDR3 DNA: TGCGCCAGCAGTGAGACGGAAGGCTCCTACGAGCAGTACTTC.

This clonotype has at least ten counts. The rearrangement links TRBV2 to TRBJ1-2; perhaps TRBD1 as D (6 bases). Germline values: CDR1 SNHLY, CDR2 FYNNEI. Trimming cost V 4 bases and J 8 bases, with 11 bases left between them. The CDR3 spans 12 residues. For the CDR3, the DNA is TGTGCCAGCAGTGGTTTGGGACAAGGCTACACCTTC. It encodes CASSGLGQGYTF.

The chain carries TRBV4-1 and TRBJ1-2; D might be TRBD1 (5 bases). Germline V lookup: CDR1 MGHRA, CDR2 YSYEKL. The CDR3 runs 15 residues. The V gene lost 0 bases and the J gene lost 2 bases, with 10 bases spanning the gap. In nucleotides, the CDR3 is TGCGCCAGCAGCCAAGAAGACGGGGGGAACTATGGCTACACCTTC. Its protein product is CASSQEDGGNYGYTF.

V usage is TRBV5-1 and J usage is TRBJ1-1, with D possibly matching TRBD1 (5 bases). V was trimmed by 1 base and J by 8 bases, leaving 18 bases between them. There are 15 residues in the CDR3. The V gene's germline CDR1 is SGHRS and CDR2 YFSETQ. The CDR3 loop is CASSLRQGASAEAFF. The CDR3 DNA reads as TGCGCCAGCAGCTTGCGTCAGGGTGCATCGGCCGAAGCTTTCTTT.

This clonotype has more than one count but fewer than ten. The chain recombines TRBV9 with TRBJ1-1; the match to TRBD1 covers 9 bases. This CDR3 is built from 14 residues. In germline, CDR1 is SGDLS, CDR2 YYNGEE. With V trimmed by 4 bases and J by 3 bases, 4 bases remained unmatched. In DNA, the CDR3 is TGTGCCAGCAGCAGCCGGGACAGGGACACTGAAGCTTTCTTT. It specifies CASSSRDRDTEAFF.

This clonotype was counted ten times or more. The genes are TRBV7-3 and TRBJ2-7; 10 bases agree with TRBD1. Germline assignment: CDR1 SGHTA and CDR2 FQGTGA. The junction had 4 bases not matched to a gene; V was cut back by 3 bases and J by 8 bases. The CDR3 spans 13 residues. CDR3 sequence: CASSLDRGGKQYF. The CDR3 DNA reads as TGTGCCAGCAGCTTGGACAGGGGGGGCAAGCAGTACTTC.

This clonotype has ten or more counts. The chain couples TRBV2 to TRBJ1-2; possibly TRBD1 for D (6 bases). The CDR3 spans 13 residues. The V gene lost 6 bases and the J gene lost 7 bases, with 15 bases spanning the gap. Germline V gene sequence: CDR1 SNHLY, CDR2 FYNNEI. The CDR3 region is CASRGRGNRGYTF. CDR3 sequence (DNA): TGTGCCAGCAGGGGCAGGGGAAATCGTGGCTACACCTTC.

Only a few counts were recorded for this clonotype. Here the CDR3 reads CASTLGGQSYEQYF. The CDR3 DNA reads as TGTGCCAGCACCCTGGGGGGGCAGTCCTACGAGCAGTACTTC. The chain combines TRBV6-5 with TRBJ2-7, with D maybe TRBD2 (7 bases). With 7 bases removed from V and 1 base from J, the gap between germline ends came to 14 bases. The CDR3 sequence is 14 residues long. CDR1 MNHEY and CDR2 SVGAGI come from the germline V gene.

This clonotype was seen many times. The CDR3 DNA reads TGTGCCAGCAGCTTATGGTCAGGGGGTGGCAATCAGCCCCAGCATTTT. This encodes CASSLWSGGGNQPQHF. V gene TRBV7-9 combines with J gene TRBJ1-5; 7 nucleotides agree with TRBD1. V trimming: 2 bases; J trimming: 2 bases; junction bases outside the gene matches: 6. This CDR3 spans 16 amino acids. Germline values: CDR1 SEHNR, CDR2 FQNEAQ (reference sequence).

The sample holds many counts of this clonotype. V gene TRBV14 combines with J gene TRBJ1-6; possible D gene TRBD1, 5 bases. Per the germline V gene, CDR1 is SGHDN and CDR2 is FVKESK. The germline V and J ends were trimmed by 3 bases and 7 bases, with 7 bases remaining between them. CDR3 length: 13 amino acids. CDR3 residues: CASSQGVNSPLHF. The CDR3 DNA reads TGTGCCAGCAGCCAGGGGGTCAATTCACCCCTCCACTTT.

J is TRBJ1-5 and V is TRBV24-1; 9 nucleotides align to TRBD1. This CDR3 region has 13 residues. V was clipped by 9 bases and J by 5 bases; unmatched bases: 4. Germline assignment: CDR1 KGHDR and CDR2 SFDVKD. CDR3 bases: TGTGCCACCGAATGGACAGGGGATCAGCCCCAGCATTTT. Translating it yields CATEWTGDQPQHF.

This clonotype was found a few times. The chain has TRBV6-5 and TRBJ1-5, with D perhaps matching TRBD1 (5 bases). The CDR3 extends over 12 amino acids. CDR1 and CDR2 (germline): MNHEY, SVGAGI. Trimming stripped 6 bases from V and 8 bases from J, with 11 bases between. The CDR3 spells CASRRGREPQHF. The CDR3 nucleotides are TGTGCCAGCAGGAGGGGCAGGGAGCCCCAGCATTTT.

With regard to this clonotype: A read error may produce the germline difference seen at one junction end. The V call is TRBV15, the J call TRBJ1-5, with D perhaps matching TRBD1 (5 bases). This CDR3 spans 16 amino acids. Germline CDR1 and CDR2: LNHNV and YYDKDF (reference sequence). The DNA for the CDR3 is TGTGTCACCAGCAGACCGGGGACCGTGGGCAATCAGCCCCAGCATTTT. Residues: CVTSRPGTVGNQPQHF.

This clonotype came up many times. The V gene is TRBV7-9, the J gene TRBJ1-4; 12 bases line up with TRBD1. V dropped 5 bases and J dropped 8; count of bases not matched to a gene: 6. CDR3 length equals 15 residues. Germline V gives CDR1 SEHNR, CDR2 FQNEAQ (reference sequence). The DNA of the CDR3 is TGTGCCAGCAGCCAGCCGGGACAGGGGGCCGAAAAACTGTTTTTT. This translates into CASSQPGQGAEKLFF.

This clonotype was counted a few times. V and J are TRBV7-9 and TRBJ2-7; D ambiguous. V was pared by 6 bases and J by 7 bases, with 16 bases between. Per germline, CDR1 SEHNR and CDR2 FQNEAQ (reference sequence). The CDR3 consists of 13 residues. The CDR3 loop is CASSYSTTKEQYF. The CDR3 coding sequence is TGTGCCAGCAGTTACTCGACCACGAAGGAGCAGTACTTC.

This clonotype has ten or more counts. The genes are TRBV29-1 and TRBJ1-2, with D maybe TRBD1 (5 bases). V lost 7 bases and J 8 bases, leaving 20 bases between the germline ends. CDR3 length: 13 amino acids. From germline, CDR1 is SQVTM and CDR2 ANQGSEA. DNA of the CDR3: TGCAGCGGGGACCACCCGGAGGATCGAGGCTACACCTTC. Translating gives CSGDHPEDRGYTF.

CDR3 DNA: TGTGCCAGCAGTGAATCTCGGGGCGGCCTCACAGATACGCAGTATTTT. Its protein product is CASSESRGGLTDTQYF. V usage is TRBV25-1 and J usage is TRBJ2-3; D tentatively reads TRBD1 or TRBD2 (5 bases each). V gave up 1 base and J gave up 2 bases, with 13 bases separating them. The length of the CDR3 is 16 residues. Germline V CDR1 and CDR2: MGHDK, SYGVNS.

The chain links TRBV10-3 to TRBJ1-2; 7 bases agree with TRBD1. CDR1 and CDR2 from the germline V gene are ENHRY and SYGVKD. Trimming cost V 10 bases and J 4 bases; bases outside gene matches: 15. The CDR3 consists of 15 residues. The DNA of the CDR3 is TGTGCCAGCAGCCTACATACGACAGGGACCTATGGCTACACCTTC. Translating it yields CASSLHTTGTYGYTF.

The V and J genes are TRBV20-1 and TRBJ2-7; no clear D gene. This CDR3 is built from 12 residues. The V end lost 0 bases, the J end lost 3 bases, and 6 bases lay between the germline ends. Germline lookup yields CDR1 DFQATT and CDR2 SNEGSKA (reference sequence). CDR3 nucleotide sequence: TGCAGTGCTAGAGAGGCCCTCTACGAGCAGTACTTC. This translates into CSAREALYEQYF.